Following are 14 T cell receptor beta chains from one sample sequenced in a study of T cell responses to AZD1222 COVID-19 vaccine. Measured with immunoSEQ multiplex PCR; TCRdb has only the in-frame clones, and not every one. The data hold 100,000 to 150,000 clones, with 80% to 90% observed a single time. Sequenced here: peripheral blood, sampled on day 0 of AZD1222 vaccination. These receptors all stem from an adult in good health.

The V call is TRBV7-2, the J call TRBJ2-3; unclear D gene. Germline-derived CDR1 and CDR2 are SGHTA and FQGNSA. This CDR3 region has 15 residues. Trimming left V 4 bases short and J 3 bases short, with 14 bases between. The CDR3 is CASSSGIPRTDTQYF. CDR3 DNA: TGTGCCAGCAGCTCCGGTATCCCTCGGACAGATACGCAGTATTTT.

This clone was found a few times. The chain links TRBV6-2 or TRBV6-3 to TRBJ1-5; D is possibly TRBD1 (5 bases). The CDR3 is 13 amino acids. V dropped 3 bases and J dropped 6 bases, with 9 bases sitting between them. The V gene's germline CDR1 is MNHEY and CDR2 SVGEGT. CDR3 in DNA: TGTGCCAGCAGTTATTTTGGGGCTCAGCCCCAGCATTTT. Amino acid sequence: CASSYFGAQPQHF.

This chain connects TRBV7-9 to TRBJ1-6; D remains unclear. Trimming cost V 1 base and J 14 bases, with 12 bases left between them. This CDR3 contains 13 residues. Germline lookup yields CDR1 SEHNR and CDR2 FQNEAQ (reference sequence). For the CDR3, the DNA is TGTGCCAGCAGCTTAGAGGACCCGGTGACCCTCCACTTT. Amino acids: CASSLEDPVTLHF.

The table lists this clone with a few counts. This chain connects TRBV19 to TRBJ1-1, with D uncertain. The CDR3 loop spans 14 amino acids. Trimming stripped 7 bases from V and 1 base from J, with 13 bases between. CDR1 and CDR2 from the germline V gene are LNHDA and SQIVND (reference sequence). The CDR3, as DNA: TGTGCCAGTACCCTCTCCGGGGAGAACACTGAAGCTTTCTTT. Its protein product is CASTLSGENTEAFF.

This rearrangement joins TRBV5-1 to TRBJ1-2; 9 nucleotides align to TRBD1. Germline assignment: CDR1 SGHRS and CDR2 YFSETQ. The ends lost 2 bases at V and 6 bases at J; junction bases unmatched: 8. The CDR3 is 15 residues long. In DNA, the CDR3 is TGCGCCAGCAGCTTTTCAGCTAGGACAGGGGATGGCTACACCTTC. It is translated as CASSFSARTGDGYTF. Based on the CDR3 plus reference TRBV5-1 and TRBJ1-2, the full variable domain is KAGVTQTPRYLIKTRGQQVTLSCSPISGHRSVSWYQQTPGQGLQFLFEYFSETQRNKGNFPGRFSGRQFSNSRSEMNVSTLELGDSALYLCASSFSARTGDGYTFGSGTRLTVV.

The CDR3 loop is CASSPRDRYNQPQHF. The CDR3, as DNA: TGTGCCAGCAGCCCCCGCGACAGATACAATCAGCCCCAGCATTTT. The chain employs TRBV28 and TRBJ1-5, with D maybe TRBD1 (5 bases). The length of the CDR3 is 15 residues. CDR1 is MDHEN and CDR2 is SYDVKM in the germline V gene. The V and J ends lost 6 bases and 3 bases respectively, with 15 bases between them.

This clone was picked up a small number of times. This chain joins TRBV7-2 and TRBJ1-5, with D uncertain. Trimming cost V 5 bases and J 4 bases, with 12 bases left between them. Germline CDR1 and CDR2: SGHTA and FQGNSA. The CDR3 consists of 14 residues. The CDR3 coding sequence is TGTGCCAGCAGCCTTGATGACGGGAATCAGCCCCAGCATTTT. Its translation: CASSLDDGNQPQHF.

The chain recombines TRBV28 with TRBJ2-3, with TRBD2 identical over 8 bases. CDR1 and CDR2 from the germline V gene are MDHEN and SYDVKM. The CDR3 length is 15 residues. V lost 3 bases and J lost 7; bases outside the gene matches: 9. CDR3 nucleotide sequence: TGTGCCAGCAGTTTTTGGCGGGAGGATCGAAATACGCAGTATTTT. It specifies CASSFWREDRNTQYF.

This clone has only one observation. The chain uses TRBV3-1 (or the pseudogene TRBV3-2) and TRBJ1-1; D is possibly TRBD1 (5 bases). Looked up from germline, CDR1 is LGHDT and CDR2 is YNNKEL (reference sequence). Between the trimmed V and J ends, which lost 7 bases and 5 bases, there was a span of 8 bases. CDR3 length: 11 residues. This CDR3 reads CASTGRTEAFF. CDR3 sequence (DNA): TGTGCCAGCACAGGGAGGACTGAAGCTTTCTTT.

This chain connects TRBV9 to TRBJ2-5, with D unresolved. The CDR3 spans 15 residues. Germline V gives CDR1 SGDLS, CDR2 YYNGEE. V was trimmed by 0 bases and J by 4 bases, leaving 13 bases between them. The CDR3 nucleotides read TGTGCCAGCAGCGTAGGCGGCGCTTTCCGAGAGACCCAGTACTTC. Translation gives CASSVGGAFRETQYF.

V gene TRBV6-6 combines with J gene TRBJ1-2, with 9 bases matching TRBD1. The CDR3 runs to 14 residues. Germline V CDR1 and CDR2: MNHNY, SVGAGI (reference sequence). The V and J ends lost 6 bases and 0 bases, in that order; junction bases with no gene match: 2. The CDR3 is CASRGTGSNYGYTF. In DNA, the CDR3 is TGTGCCAGCAGGGGGACAGGGTCTAACTATGGCTACACCTTC.

The V gene is TRBV4-2, the J gene TRBJ2-5; D could derive from TRBD1 or TRBD2 (5 bases each). Germline V gives CDR1 LGHNA, CDR2 YNFKEQ. This CDR3 comprises 17 residues. V lost 6 bases and J lost 3, with 23 bases in between. CDR3 coding DNA: TGTGCCAGCAGGGATGACACCGTTTCCGGGACGGAAGAGACCCAGTACTTC. It specifies CASRDDTVSGTEETQYF.

This sequence joins TRBV27 and TRBJ2-2, with D possibly TRBD2 on 5 matching bases. This CDR3 has 16 residues. V was shortened by 5 bases and J by 3 bases, with 16 bases between the two germline ends. Germline-derived CDR1 and CDR2 are MNHEY and SMNVEV (reference sequence). The CDR3 is CASSPRPGIDTGELFF. The CDR3 region has the DNA TGTGCCAGCAGTCCTCGACCCGGGATCGACACCGGGGAGCTGTTTTTT.

The CDR3 protein is CASSEVLTNTEAFF. In nucleotides, the CDR3 is TGTGCCAGCAGTGAAGTACTTACGAACACTGAAGCTTTCTTT. The V call is TRBV6-1, the J call TRBJ1-1; D is unresolved. V lost 1 base and J 1 base, leaving 7 bases between the germline ends. Germline CDR1 and CDR2: MNHNS and SASEGT. The CDR3 contains 14 residues.